These 30 T cell receptor beta chains were sequenced from one sample in a study of control samples from healthy donors and cancer patients. The repertoire was sequenced with immunoSEQ multiplex PCR; TCRdb's copy has only in-frame clones and lacks some. The table has over 150,000 clones, about 94% seen once. The sample was blood. All receptors derive from a man aged 40-50 years in good health.

Points on this clone: The junction departs from germline at one end; a sequencing error may be responsible. V is TRBV11-2 and J is TRBJ2-7; a weak D match, TRBD1 (6 bases). In germline, CDR1 is SGHAT, CDR2 FQNNGV. This CDR3 region has 14 residues. The CDR3 region is CASSLGRGSYEQYF. CDR3 DNA sequence: TGTGCCAGCAGTTTAGGAAGGGGGAGCTACGAGCAGTACTTC.

J is TRBJ1-2 and V is TRBV27, with D tentatively TRBD1 (5 bases). The germline gives CDR1 MNHEY, CDR2 SMNVEV (reference sequence). Trimming removed 5 bases at V and 1 base at J, with 14 bases between. The CDR3 is 15 amino acids. For the CDR3, the DNA is TGTGCCAGCAGTCCGCGGGACCGTAGTAACTATGGCTACACCTTC. The encoded protein is CASSPRDRSNYGYTF.

The J gene is TRBJ1-4, the V gene TRBV6-5; perhaps TRBD1 as D (5 bases). CDR1 and CDR2 from the germline V gene are MNHEY and SVGAGI. Trimming stripped 0 bases from V and 8 bases from J, with 10 bases between. The CDR3 has 14 residues. The CDR3 coding sequence is TGTGCCAGCAGTTACTCGAGGGGACCGGAAAAACTGTTTTTT. It codes for CASSYSRGPEKLFF.

The CDR3 DNA reads as TGTGCCTGGAGTCCCCCGGACAAGTTTCGAACCCTCCACTTT. Translated, it gives CAWSPPDKFRTLHF. The chain couples TRBV30 to TRBJ1-6, with D possibly matching TRBD1 (5 bases). The germline gives CDR1 GTSNPN, CDR2 SVGIG (reference sequence). V dropped 2 bases and J dropped 14 bases, with 19 bases sitting between them. This CDR3 region has 14 residues. Using reference TRBV30 and TRBJ1-6 for the parts outside the CDR3, the full variable domain is SQTIHQWPATLVQPVGSPLSLECTVEGTSNPNLYWYRQAAGRGLQLLFYSVGIGQISSEVPQNLSASRPQDRQFILSSKKLLLSDSGFYLCAWSPPDKFRTLHFGNGTRLTVT.

This clone was seen once. The chain carries TRBV28 and TRBJ2-3; a possible D gene is TRBD1 (5 bases). The CDR3 loop spans 20 amino acids. Germline V gene sequence: CDR1 MDHEN, CDR2 SYDVKM. The V end lost 3 bases, the J end lost 0 bases, and 25 bases lay between the germline ends. The CDR3 coding sequence is TGTGCCAGCAGTTTCACCCAGGGCAGAGCCTCCTTCAAAAGCACAGATACGCAGTATTTT. Protein: CASSFTQGRASFKSTDTQYF.

The CDR3: CASSLVPGQGNEQFF. CDR3 sequence (DNA): TGCGCCAGCAGCTTGGTGCCGGGACAGGGTAATGAGCAGTTCTTC. The chain employs TRBV5-1 and TRBJ2-1; 9 bases line up with TRBD1. Germline values: CDR1 SGHRS, CDR2 YFSETQ. The J segment lost 7 bases and the V segment lost 0 bases, leaving 5 bases of the junction unmatched. The CDR3 runs to 15 residues.

This sequence joins TRBV24-1 and TRBJ2-1, with D perhaps matching TRBD2 (6 bases). V lost 6 bases and J 0 bases, leaving 23 bases between the germline ends. CDR1 and CDR2 from the germline V gene are KGHDR and SFDVKD. The CDR3 runs 19 residues. The CDR3 is CATSNQDGGGESSYNEQFF. In nucleotides, the CDR3 is TGTGCCACCAGTAATCAGGACGGCGGCGGGGAAAGCTCCTACAATGAGCAGTTCTTC.

The genes are TRBV6-6 and TRBJ1-1; D gene unclear. CDR1 MNHNY and CDR2 SVGAGI come from the germline V gene (reference sequence). The ends were cut back, 6 bases at V and 0 bases at J, with 14 bases in the middle. This CDR3 comprises 15 residues. The CDR3 DNA is TGTGCCAGCAGGAAATCCACAGCAATGAACACTGAAGCTTTCTTT. Its protein product is CASRKSTAMNTEAFF.

This chain joins TRBV24-1 and TRBJ1-5; 7 bases align to TRBD1. The CDR3 covers 15 residues. Losses at the gene ends were 3 bases for V and 5 bases for J; bases not matched to a gene: 6. The V gene's germline CDR1 is KGHDR and CDR2 SFDVKD. The CDR3 sequence: CATSDPTGVDQPQHF. For the CDR3, the DNA is TGTGCCACCAGTGATCCAACAGGGGTGGATCAGCCCCAGCATTTT.

This rearrangement joins TRBV27 to TRBJ1-2, with a weak D call TRBD1 (5 bases). The germline gives CDR1 MNHEY, CDR2 SMNVEV (reference sequence). Trimming cost V 1 base and J 5 bases, with 14 bases left between them. The CDR3 is made up of 15 amino acids. The CDR3 here is CASSLWSAGRYGYTF. DNA of the CDR3: TGTGCCAGCAGTTTATGGTCGGCAGGGAGGTATGGCTACACCTTC.

The chain joins TRBV7-9 to TRBJ2-2; D unclear. CDR3 length: 12 residues. Germline CDR1 SEHNR, CDR2 FQNEAQ (reference sequence). Trimming took off 5 bases at V and 7 bases at J, with 8 bases between the two ends. Here the CDR3 reads CASSILYGELFF. In DNA form, the CDR3 reads TGTGCCAGCAGCATACTGTACGGGGAGCTGTTTTTT.

The V and J genes are TRBV28 and TRBJ1-5; a weak D match, TRBD1 (6 bases). Trimming stripped 6 bases from V and 0 bases from J, with 12 bases between. The germline gives CDR1 MDHEN, CDR2 SYDVKM. This CDR3 is 15 amino acids long. The CDR3 DNA is TGTGCCAGCAGATCGCCACAGGGTAGCAATCAGCCCCAGCATTTT. The encoded protein is CASRSPQGSNQPQHF.

The rearrangement joins TRBV30 to TRBJ2-7; no firm D call. Trimming shortened V by 0 bases and J by 0 bases, and 6 bases separated the two germline ends. The CDR3 contains 13 residues. Germline V gives CDR1 GTSNPN, CDR2 SVGIG (reference sequence). DNA of the CDR3: TGTGCCTGGAGTGTGGGCGTCTCCTACGAGCAGTACTTC. Amino acids: CAWSVGVSYEQYF.

The chain is built from TRBV28 and TRBJ1-2, with no clear D. CDR1 MDHEN and CDR2 SYDVKM come from the germline V gene. V lost 3 bases and J lost 4, with 6 bases in between. The CDR3 has 12 residues. DNA of the CDR3: TGTGCCAGCAGTTTTGTAGCCTATGGCTACACCTTC. It yields the protein CASSFVAYGYTF.

The chain couples TRBV28 to TRBJ1-1, with unresolved D. The V gene's germline CDR1 is MDHEN and CDR2 SYDVKM. V dropped 0 bases and J dropped 1 base, with 0 bases sitting between them. The CDR3 runs to 12 residues. The CDR3 sequence: CASSLWNTEAFF. CDR3 coding DNA: TGTGCCAGCAGTTTATGGAACACTGAAGCTTTCTTT.

This chain joins TRBV19 and TRBJ1-1; D gene unclear. V was trimmed by 0 bases and J by 1 base, leaving 3 bases between them. There are 13 residues in the CDR3. Germline V gives CDR1 LNHDA, CDR2 SQIVND (reference sequence). CDR3 residues: CASSIDRNTEAFF. The CDR3 bases are TGTGCCAGTAGTATAGACAGGAACACTGAAGCTTTCTTT.

The CDR3 nucleotides are TGTGCCATCAGTGAGTCAGTAGGGGGGGAGATCGGCAATCAGCCCCAGCATTTT. Protein: CAISESVGGEIGNQPQHF. V is TRBV10-3 and J is TRBJ1-5, with a possible D match to TRBD1 (6 bases). The CDR3 totals 18 residues. V was pared by 0 bases and J by 2 bases, with 17 bases between. The V gene's germline CDR1 is ENHRY and CDR2 SYGVKD.

This sequence joins TRBV24-1 and TRBJ2-1; TRBD1 matches at 11 bases. Germline V gene sequence: CDR1 KGHDR, CDR2 SFDVKD. With 7 bases clipped from V and 3 bases from J, the junction kept 7 bases outside the gene matches. The CDR3 sequence is 16 residues long. Here the CDR3 DNA reads TGTGCCACCAGCCCGAGGGACAGGGGGTTCTACAATGAGCAGTTCTTC. Translation gives CATSPRDRGFYNEQFF.

The rearrangement links TRBV9 to TRBJ2-3; 10 positions agree with TRBD2. Germline CDR1 reads SGDLS; CDR2 reads YYNGEE. There are 16 residues in the CDR3. Germline trimming cut 3 bases from V and 3 bases from J; bases unmatched to any gene: 7. The CDR3 DNA is TGTGCCAGCAGCGCCATAGCGGGGGGAGGAACAGATACGCAGTATTTT. It yields the protein CASSAIAGGGTDTQYF.

This chain uses TRBV24-1 with TRBJ2-3, with 8 bases matching TRBD1. The CDR3 runs 16 residues. Unmatched junction bases numbered 6, after V lost 5 bases and J lost 0 bases. CDR1 and CDR2 from the germline V gene are KGHDR and SFDVKD. CDR3 residues: CATSGRQGTSTDTQYF. In DNA, the CDR3 is TGTGCCACCAGTGGGAGACAGGGGACAAGCACAGATACGCAGTATTTT.

The chain uses TRBV5-6 and TRBJ2-3; TRBD2 matches at 9 bases. The trim removed 6 bases at V and 2 bases at J, leaving 4 bases unmatched. The CDR3 extends over 14 amino acids. Looked up from germline, CDR1 is SGHDT and CDR2 is YYEEEE. CDR3 sequence: CASTRGGATDTQYF. The CDR3 bases are TGTGCCAGCACACGCGGGGGGGCCACAGATACGCAGTATTTT.

The V gene is TRBV19, the J gene TRBJ2-2; TRBD2 matches 8 bases. This CDR3 spans 13 amino acids. The junction had 1 base not matched to a gene; V was cut back by 10 bases and J by 0 bases. Looked up from germline, CDR1 is LNHDA and CDR2 is SQIVND (reference sequence). The CDR3 reads CATGLANTGELFF. In DNA, the CDR3 is TGTGCCACGGGACTAGCGAACACCGGGGAGCTGTTTTTT.

V and J are TRBV5-4 and TRBJ2-1, with TRBD2 matching over 12 bases. From germline, CDR1 is SGHNT and CDR2 YYREEE (reference sequence). The trim removed 4 bases at V and 4 bases at J, leaving 3 bases unmatched. The CDR3 has 15 amino acids. CDR3 DNA: TGTGCCAGCAGCGCTACTAGCGGGGGGTACAATGAGCAGTTCTTC. The encoded protein is CASSATSGGYNEQFF. Combining the CDR3 with reference TRBV5-4 and TRBJ2-1 gives the whole variable domain ETGVTQSPTHLIKTRGQQVTLRCSSQSGHNTVSWYQQALGQGPQFIFQYYREEENGRGNFPPRFSGLQFPNYSSELNVNALELDDSALYLCASSATSGGYNEQFFGPGTRLTVL.

The chain has TRBV7-2 and TRBJ1-5; D gene uncertain. The CDR3 runs 14 residues. CDR1 and CDR2 (germline): SGHTA, FQGNSA. Trimming removed 2 bases from V and 5 bases from J, with 10 bases in between. Written as DNA, the CDR3 is TGTGCCAGCAGCTTAACACCTACCGATCAGCCCCAGCATTTT. It yields the protein CASSLTPTDQPQHF.

J is TRBJ2-1 and V is TRBV28, with 8 bases identical to TRBD1. The length of the CDR3 is 13 residues. Trimming took 7 bases from V and 7 from J; bases not matched to a gene: 6. In germline, CDR1 is MDHEN, CDR2 SYDVKM. CDR3 protein: CASKQGAPNEQFF. For the CDR3, the DNA is TGTGCCAGCAAGCAGGGGGCTCCGAATGAGCAGTTCTTC.

The CDR3 loop is CATSASRFYNEQFF. The CDR3 DNA follows: TGTGCCACCAGCGCGTCCCGCTTCTACAATGAGCAGTTCTTC. The chain uses TRBV24-1 and TRBJ2-1; D not resolved. Germline assignment: CDR1 KGHDR and CDR2 SFDVKD. Deletions cut 7 bases from V and 3 bases from J, with 12 bases between. The CDR3 has 14 residues.

The V gene is TRBV5-6, the J gene TRBJ2-3; 9 bases fit TRBD2. V lost 2 bases to trimming and J lost 7 bases; unmatched junction nucleotides: 5. The CDR3 sequence is 14 residues long. Germline CDR1 is SGHDT and CDR2 is YYEEEE. The CDR3 sequence is CASSFGLAGNTQYF. The CDR3 region has the DNA TGTGCCAGCAGCTTCGGGCTAGCGGGGAATACGCAGTATTTT.

The genes are TRBV7-9 and TRBJ1-1, with 9 bases aligning to TRBD1. The ends lost 1 base at V and 6 bases at J; junction bases unmatched: 9. CDR3 length: 16 amino acids. Germline assignment: CDR1 SEHNR and CDR2 FQNEAQ (reference sequence). The CDR3 DNA sequence: TGTGCCAGCAGCTTAGACCCGGGACAGGGCCTCCCTGAAGCTTTCTTT. This gives the protein CASSLDPGQGLPEAFF.

This sequence joins TRBV19 and TRBJ1-5; 7 positions match TRBD1. The trim removed 3 bases at V and 6 bases at J, leaving 8 bases unmatched. The CDR3 sequence is 15 residues long. Germline lookup yields CDR1 LNHDA and CDR2 SQIVND (reference sequence). As DNA, the CDR3 is TGTGCCAGTAGTATCGAGACAGGGTTACCTCAGCCCCAGCATTTT. Translating gives CASSIETGLPQPQHF.

This sequence joins TRBV10-1 and TRBJ1-5; possibly TRBD1 for D (5 bases). With 2 bases removed from V and 2 bases from J, the gap between germline ends came to 7 bases. Germline V lookup: CDR1 WNHNN, CDR2 SYGVQD (reference sequence). The CDR3 consists of 14 residues. The CDR3 protein is CASSERGRNQPQHF. The CDR3, as DNA: TGCGCCAGCAGTGAGAGGGGACGCAATCAGCCCCAGCATTTT.